This TCR beta chain was obtained from a study of T-cell reconstitution after alpha-beta-depleted transplantation in children. This sample's TCRbeta library carried unique molecular identifier barcodes. TCRdb redid the calling of the PCR reads with MiXCR, one entry per CDR3 protein. The repertoire holds roughly 400,000 distinct CDR3 sequences, with approximately 41% as singletons. This CDR3 spans 15 amino acids. Trimming removed 2 bases from V and 3 bases from J; junction bases left unmatched: 3. Findings and caveats of the study: It was reported that alpha-beta T cells came from several hundred expanded graft clones (about two months after transplant). Newly made T cells mostly supplied T-cell counts and diversity one year after transplant. From surviving recipient T cells and thymic progenitors came the high day-60 TCRbeta diversity observed in some patients.

This clonotype was recorded many times. The target antigen is unknown. The sample consisted of PBMCs, taken before TCRalphabeta/CD19-depleted stem cell transplant. The receptor was isolated from a girl aged 2 to 9 with aplastic anemia, due to receive a stem cell transplant. The rearrangement joins TRBV12-3 or TRBV12-4 to TRBJ2-1; 8 bases are shared with TRBD2. CDR3 bases: TGTGCCAGCAGTTTAAAAGCGGGAGACTACAATGAGCAGTTCTTC. It encodes CASSLKAGDYNEQFF.